The subject of this entry is one T cell receptor (beta chain). No antigen is known for it. Sequencing used immunoSEQ multiplex PCR; TCRdb keeps in-frame clones, though not all of them. Of about 810 clones in the sample, about 70% are singletons; the top ten hold about an eighth. This CDR3 is 16 amino acids long. Germline lookup yields CDR1 SEHNR and CDR2 FQNEAQ (reference sequence). V lost 2 bases to trimming and J lost 0 bases; unmatched junction nucleotides: 3. The sample belongs to a study of tumour-infiltrating T cells in Burkitt lymphoma. General observations from the study: Several public clonotypes were shared across many Burkitt lymphoma patients.

The specimen was tumor tissue. The chain employs TRBV7-9 and TRBJ2-2, with TRBD1 identical over 7 bases. The clonotype was recovered from a human donor with Burkitt lymphoma. The CDR3 DNA follows: TGTGCCAGCAGCTTATTGGGGACAGCGAACACCGGGGAGCTGTTTTTT. This codes for CASSLLGTANTGELFF.